A selection of T cell receptor beta chains follows, all from one sample in a study of metastatic and nonmetastatic thyroid tumors. MiXCR was used by TCRdb to re-call the PCR reads. The sample yields over 30,000 clones, around 31% seen once. Sequencing input: tumor tissue. The receptors stem from a female donor with papillary thyroid cancer or a benign thyroid nodule (not recorded which). Some clones in this sample may be carry-over from other donors' samples. Both conserved end residues are part of each CDR3. Each record gives: D gene, clone size, V gene, J gene, CDR3 protein, CDR3 DNA. D genes are given only for firm matches. A clone size is listed for some rows: how often the clone was seen (once, few, many), or a class if it is expanded.

>NA|few|TRBV12-3/TRBV12-4|TRBJ2-7
CARPTVAYEQYF
TGTGCCAGACCGACAGTTGCCTACGAGCAGTACTTC
>TRBD1|NA|TRBV6-1|TRBJ1-6
CASSLGQAGSPLHF
TGTGCCAGCAGCCTCGGACAGGCAGGTTCACCCCTCCACTTT
>NA|few|TRBV19|TRBJ2-5
CASSPPGPEVRTQYF
TGTGCCAGTAGTCCGCCGGGACCAGAAGTACGGACCCAGTACTTC
>NA|NA|TRBV20-1|TRBJ1-1
CSASRRVYTEAFF
TGCAGTGCTAGTCGGAGGGTTTATACTGAAGCTTTCTTT
>NA|medium-sized|TRBV12-3/TRBV12-4|TRBJ1-6
CASRRSSYNSPLHF
TGTGCCAGCAGAAGAAGCTCCTATAATTCACCCCTCCACTTT
>TRBD2|NA|TRBV5-4|TRBJ2-1
CASSLVGLAGVEGTNEQFF
TGTGCCAGCAGCTTGGTCGGACTAGCGGGAGTGGAAGGGACGAATGAGCAGTTCTTC
>NA|few|TRBV7-2|TRBJ2-7
CASSFSYEQYF
TGTGCCAGCAGCTTTTCCTACGAGCAGTACTTC
>NA|NA|TRBV19|TRBJ2-3
CASSIQAGWTDTQYF
TGTGCCAGTAGTATACAGGCAGGGTGGACAGATACGCAGTATTTT
>NA|NA|TRBV20-1|TRBJ1-1
CSVRPPSPNTEAFF
TGCAGTGTTAGACCTCCGTCCCCGAACACTGAAGCTTTCTTT
>NA|NA|TRBV20-1|TRBJ1-2
CSAREGKGNYGYTF
TGCAGTGCTAGAGAGGGGAAAGGGAACTATGGCTACACCTTC
>NA|NA|TRBV5-1|TRBJ1-4
CASSLQGRDEKLFF
TGCGCCAGCAGCTTACAAGGTAGAGATGAAAAACTGTTTTTT
>NA|few|TRBV28|TRBJ1-2
CASSFRQVNYGYTF
TGTGCCAGCAGTTTCAGACAGGTTAACTATGGCTACACCTTC
>NA|NA|TRBV11-2|TRBJ1-2
CASSLGPPGPGSYGYTF
TGTGCCAGCAGCTTAGGCCCCCCTGGTCCAGGAAGCTATGGCTACACCTTC
>NA|few|TRBV6-1|TRBJ1-6
CASSESYGLYNSPLHF
TGTGCCAGCAGTGAATCCTACGGGCTCTATAATTCACCCCTCCACTTT
>TRBD2|few|TRBV6-1|TRBJ2-7
CASSDIGGGSYEQYF
TGTGCCAGCAGTGATATCGGCGGGGGATCCTACGAGCAGTACTTC
>TRBD1|NA|TRBV18|TRBJ1-2
CASSPGTGGRGYTF
TGTGCCAGCTCACCGGGGACAGGGGGACGTGGCTACACCTTC
>NA|NA|TRBV27|TRBJ2-7
CASSLGALYEQYF
TGTGCCAGCAGTTTAGGGGCCCTATACGAGCAGTACTTC
>NA|NA|TRBV7-3|TRBJ2-2
CASSVSGGRTGELFF
TGTGCCAGCAGCGTCTCCGGGGGGCGGACCGGGGAGCTGTTTTTT
>NA|NA|TRBV7-9|TRBJ1-4
CASSYREGEKLFF
TGTGCCAGCAGCTACAGGGAGGGGGAAAAACTGTTTTTT
>TRBD1|NA|TRBV6-1|TRBJ1-1
CASSGGGGITEAFF
TGTGCCAGCAGCGGCGGAGGGGGCATCACTGAAGCTTTCTTT
>TRBD1|NA|TRBV30|TRBJ1-1
CAWKAGGIERTEAFF
TGTGCCTGGAAGGCAGGGGGAATCGAAAGGACTGAAGCTTTCTTT
>NA|NA|TRBV28|TRBJ1-2
CASRDISRQLYGYTF
TGTGCCAGCAGGGATATCTCGAGACAGCTTTATGGCTACACCTTC
>NA|once|TRBV11-3|TRBJ2-1
CASSRDQTNEQFF
TGTGCCAGCAGCAGGGACCAAACCAATGAGCAGTTCTTC
>TRBD2|NA|TRBV19|TRBJ2-7
CASSISGERDEQYF
TGTGCCAGTAGTATAAGCGGGGAACGGGACGAGCAGTACTTC
>TRBD1|few|TRBV5-1|TRBJ1-1
CASSLRTGAGQGAFF
TGCGCCAGCAGCCTACGGACAGGGGCAGGGCAGGGAGCTTTCTTT
>NA|NA|TRBV11-2|TRBJ2-7
CASSLLAGASYEQYF
TGTGCCAGCAGCTTACTCGCCGGGGCCTCCTACGAGCAGTACTTC
>TRBD2|NA|TRBV11-2|TRBJ2-7
CASSPTSGGPSSYEQYF
TGTGCCAGCAGCCCGACTAGCGGGGGCCCGAGCTCCTACGAGCAGTACTTC
>NA|NA|TRBV20-1|TRBJ2-3
CSAKSGQSTDTQYF
TGCAGTGCAAAGAGCGGGCAGAGCACAGATACGCAGTATTTT
>NA|few|TRBV6-1|TRBJ1-1
CASSEGGSTEAFF
TGTGCCAGCAGTGAAGGAGGCAGCACTGAAGCTTTCTTT
>TRBD2|few|TRBV6-4|TRBJ2-1
CASSETGLVSEQFF
TGTGCCAGCAGCGAAACGGGACTAGTCAGTGAGCAGTTCTTC
>TRBD2|NA|TRBV6-4|TRBJ2-5
CASSALGGMGDQETQYF
TGTGCCAGCAGTGCCCTGGGGGGGATGGGGGACCAAGAGACCCAGTACTTC
>NA|NA|TRBV11-1|TRBJ1-2
CASSPVRPKPTNYGYTF
TGTGCCAGCAGCCCGGTTCGCCCCAAGCCAACTAACTATGGCTACACCTTC
>TRBD1|NA|TRBV7-3|TRBJ1-1
CASSYRGTTEAFF
TGTGCCAGCAGCTACAGGGGGACCACTGAAGCTTTCTTT
>NA|NA|TRBV6-5|TRBJ1-1
CASSYGGPGMNTEAFF
TGTGCCAGCAGTTACGGGGGACCCGGGATGAACACTGAAGCTTTCTTT
>NA|NA|TRBV12-3/TRBV12-4|TRBJ2-7
CASSLPARDEQYF
TGTGCCAGCAGTTTACCGGCGCGGGACGAGCAGTACTTC
>NA|once|TRBV5-1|TRBJ1-2
CASSLTGANYGYTF
TGCGCCAGCAGCTTAACAGGTGCTAACTATGGCTACACCTTC
>TRBD2|few|TRBV7-3|TRBJ2-1
CASSLAGTRGDEQFF
TGTGCCAGCAGCTTGGCCGGGACTAGAGGCGATGAGCAGTTCTTC
>NA|NA|TRBV5-1|TRBJ2-2
CASSLGRPNTGELFF
TGCGCCAGCAGCTTGGGCAGACCGAACACCGGGGAGCTGTTTTTT
>TRBD1|NA|TRBV12-3/TRBV12-4|TRBJ1-2
CASSFLSQGAIPYGYTF
TGTGCCAGCAGTTTTTTGTCGCAGGGGGCGATCCCCTATGGCTACACCTTC
>NA|NA|TRBV30|TRBJ1-2
CAWSVRILASDSYGYTF
TGTGCCTGGAGTGTACGAATTTTGGCCTCGGACAGCTATGGCTACACCTTC
>NA|NA|TRBV7-8|TRBJ1-5
CASSSYYLNSNQPQHF
TGTGCCAGCAGCTCCTACTACCTGAATAGCAATCAGCCCCAGCATTTT
>NA|NA|TRBV6-1|TRBJ2-7
CASSRDPSEQYF
TGTGCCAGCAGCCGGGACCCCAGTGAGCAGTACTTC
>NA|NA|TRBV13|TRBJ1-6
CASSRTTGLTSSSYNSPLHF
TGTGCCAGCAGCCGCACTACAGGGTTGACATCCAGCTCCTATAATTCACCCCTCCACTTT
>NA|NA|TRBV11-2|TRBJ2-7
CASSLDRVTYEQYF
TGTGCCAGCAGCTTAGACAGGGTTACCTACGAGCAGTACTTC